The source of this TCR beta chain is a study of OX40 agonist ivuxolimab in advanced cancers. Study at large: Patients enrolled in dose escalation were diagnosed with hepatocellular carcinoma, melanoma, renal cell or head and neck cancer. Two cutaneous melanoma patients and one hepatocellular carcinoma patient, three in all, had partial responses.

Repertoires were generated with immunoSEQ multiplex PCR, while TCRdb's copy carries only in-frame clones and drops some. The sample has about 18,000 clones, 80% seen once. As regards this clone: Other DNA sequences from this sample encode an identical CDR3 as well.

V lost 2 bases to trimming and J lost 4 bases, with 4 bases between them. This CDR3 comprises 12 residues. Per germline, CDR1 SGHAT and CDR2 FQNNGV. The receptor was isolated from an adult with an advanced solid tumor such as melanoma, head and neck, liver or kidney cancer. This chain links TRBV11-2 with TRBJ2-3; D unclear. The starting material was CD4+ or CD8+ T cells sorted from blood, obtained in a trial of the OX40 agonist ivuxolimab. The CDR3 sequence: CASSLLSDTQYF. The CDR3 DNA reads TGTGCCAGCAGCTTATTATCAGATACGCAGTATTTT.